Listed here are 12 T cell receptor beta chains from one sample, sequenced in a study of CD8 T cells in Susac syndrome. It was with random hexamers that roughly 0.5 to 1 ug RNA was reverse transcribed. TCRdb itself ran the immunoSEQ multiplex PCR reads through MiXCR, one entry per CDR3 protein. The sample shows 50,000 or so distinct CDR3 sequences, around 93% of them seen only once. Sequenced input: CD8+ T cells from PBMCs. Receptor source: a human donor in good health.

The chain joins TRBV2 to TRBJ2-2; D perhaps matches TRBD1 (5 bases). Trimming left V 7 bases short and J 3 bases short, with 12 bases between. Germline assignment: CDR1 SNHLY and CDR2 FYNNEI. This CDR3 has 14 residues. The DNA for the CDR3 is TGTGCCAGCACTGGCAGGGTCGACACCGGGGAGCTGTTTTTT. It yields the protein CASTGRVDTGELFF.

J is TRBJ1-5 and V is TRBV30; D gene uncertain. The CDR3 length is 15 residues. CDR1 is GTSNPN, CDR2 SVGIG, per germline (reference sequence). V dropped 2 bases and J dropped 5 bases, with 16 bases sitting between them. CDR3 residues: CAWSFPSDGDQPQHF. The CDR3 DNA sequence: TGTGCCTGGAGTTTTCCATCCGACGGAGATCAGCCCCAGCATTTT. Supplemented by reference TRBV30 and TRBJ1-5, the full variable domain reads SQTIHQWPATLVQPVGSPLSLECTVEGTSNPNLYWYRQAAGRGLQLLFYSVGIGQISSEVPQNLSASRPQDRQFILSSKKLLLSDSGFYLCAWSFPSDGDQPQHFGDGTRLSIL.

J is TRBJ1-1 and V is TRBV7-9; possibly TRBD1 for D (6 bases). The V and J ends lost 5 bases and 0 bases respectively, with 13 bases between them. CDR3 length: 15 amino acids. CDR1 and CDR2 (germline): SEHNR, FQNEAQ (reference sequence). The CDR3 DNA follows: TGTGCCAGCAGCACGAGACAGGACATGAACACTGAAGCTTTCTTT. Encoded protein: CASSTRQDMNTEAFF.

The chain carries TRBV3-1 and TRBJ2-7; D possibly matches TRBD1 or TRBD2 (5 bases each). The V gene's germline CDR1 is LGHDT and CDR2 YNNKEL (reference sequence). V lost 3 bases and J 3 bases, leaving 30 bases between the germline ends. This CDR3 spans 20 amino acids. The CDR3 reads CASSHTRPGPTPLSDYEQYF. As DNA, the CDR3 is TGTGCCAGCAGCCATACTCGTCCGGGACCCACCCCTCTTTCCGACTACGAGCAGTACTTC.

This chain connects TRBV5-6 to TRBJ2-3, with 7 bases aligning to TRBD1. The CDR3 sequence is 14 residues long. V was pared by 3 bases and J by 2 bases, with 3 bases of the junction left unmatched. The germline CDR1 and CDR2 sequences are SGHDT and YYEEEE. As DNA, the CDR3 is TGTGCCAGCAGCTCGGGACAGCTCACAGATACGCAGTATTTT. Encoded protein: CASSSGQLTDTQYF. Filled out from reference TRBV5-6 and TRBJ2-3, the complete variable domain reads DAGVTQSPTHLIKTRGQQVTLRCSPKSGHDTVSWYQQALGQGPQFIFQYYEEEERQRGNFPDRFSGHQFPNYSSELNVNALLLGDSALYLCASSSGQLTDTQYFGPGTRLTVL.

This sequence joins TRBV18 and TRBJ2-1, with D possibly being TRBD2 (5 bases). V was shortened by 3 bases and J by 0 bases, with 15 bases between the two germline ends. Germline CDR1 is KGHSH and CDR2 is LQKENI. The CDR3 spans 17 residues. The CDR3 region is CASSPRVLAISYNEQFF. CDR3 nucleotide sequence: TGTGCCAGCTCACCGAGAGTATTAGCGATCTCCTACAATGAGCAGTTCTTC.

V gene TRBV27 combines with J gene TRBJ1-1; D remains ambiguous. The V end lost 2 bases, the J end lost 5 bases, and 12 bases lay between the germline ends. Germline CDR1 MNHEY, CDR2 SMNVEV (reference sequence). The length of the CDR3 is 14 residues. The DNA for the CDR3 is TGTGCCAGCAGTTTAGACCCTAGGGTGACTGAAGCTTTCTTT. Translation: CASSLDPRVTEAFF.

The genes are TRBV6-2 or TRBV6-3 and TRBJ2-7, with 14 bases lining up with TRBD2. The CDR3 contains 18 residues. Germline V CDR1 and CDR2: MNHEY, SVGEGT. V trimming: 5 bases; J trimming: 7 bases; junction bases outside the gene matches: 16. The chain's CDR3 is CASSVSGTSGSHQPEQYF. The CDR3 bases are TGTGCCAGCAGTGTTTCCGGGACTAGCGGGAGCCATCAACCTGAGCAGTACTTC.

The rearrangement links TRBV7-9 to TRBJ1-2, with a possible D match to TRBD1 (6 bases). V gave up 5 bases and J gave up 10 bases, with 14 bases separating them. The CDR3 spans 12 residues. The germline V gene has CDR1 SEHNR and CDR2 FQNEAQ (reference sequence). In nucleotides, the CDR3 is TGTGCCAGCAGCCCCCGGACAGTAGACTACACCTTC. Translation: CASSPRTVDYTF.

This clonotype has just a few counts. This chain uses TRBV6-2 or TRBV6-3 with TRBJ2-7; no definite D call. The CDR3 has 12 amino acids. CDR1 MNHEY and CDR2 SVGEGT come from the germline V gene. The germline V and J ends were trimmed by 6 bases and 0 bases, with 6 bases remaining between them. CDR3 sequence (DNA): TGTGCCAGCAGCCCGGCCTCCTACGAGCAGTACTTC. The encoded protein is CASSPASYEQYF.

This clonotype came up once. CDR3 region: CASSLGASRLATNEKLFF. In DNA form, the CDR3 reads TGCGCCAGCAGCTTGGGAGCAAGTCGGCTCGCAACTAATGAAAAACTGTTTTTT. This rearrangement joins TRBV5-1 to TRBJ1-4; D gene ambiguous. Trimming removed 0 bases at V and 0 bases at J, with 15 bases between. This CDR3 is 18 amino acids long. Germline loops: CDR1 SGHRS, CDR2 YFSETQ.

CDR3 loop: CASSYNRGQYQETQYF. For the CDR3, the DNA is TGTGCCAGCAGCTACAACAGGGGGCAGTACCAAGAGACCCAGTACTTC. This sequence joins TRBV7-6 and TRBJ2-5; 9 bases line up with TRBD1. The CDR3 runs 16 residues. Germline V gene sequence: CDR1 SGHVS, CDR2 FNYEAQ. Trimming at V came to 4 bases and at J to 0 bases, leaving 6 bases not matched to a gene.